This TCR beta chain is from a study of blood T cell repertoires in COVID-19. CDR1 and CDR2 (germline): MDHEN, SYDVKM. CDR3 length: 15 residues. Trimming shortened V by 5 bases and J by 0 bases, and 14 bases separated the two germline ends. In the original processing: Amplifying reference gene primers gave estimates of nucleated cell counts. Some clones are missing from TCRdb's copy, which holds only in-frame ones; the method was immunoSEQ multiplex PCR. Clonal size and the V and J genes are those of that table, whereas D and trimming came from the DNA. The sample yields hundreds of thousands of clones, 89% seen once.

Input material: peripheral blood. The chain is built from TRBV28 and TRBJ2-7, with D possibly matching TRBD1 (8 bases). The origin of this receptor is a woman in her thirties with COVID-19, enrolled during active disease. In DNA form, the CDR3 reads TGTGCCAGCAGTACAGCGGGACAGGACTCCTACGAGCAGTACTTC. It codes for CASSTAGQDSYEQYF. The whole variable domain, filled in from reference TRBV28 and TRBJ2-7, reads DVKVTQSSRYLVKRTGEKVFLECVQDMDHENMFWYRQDPGLGLRLIYFSYDVKMKEKGDIPEGYSVSREKKERFSLILESASTNQTSMYLCASSTAGQDSYEQYFGPGTRLTVT.